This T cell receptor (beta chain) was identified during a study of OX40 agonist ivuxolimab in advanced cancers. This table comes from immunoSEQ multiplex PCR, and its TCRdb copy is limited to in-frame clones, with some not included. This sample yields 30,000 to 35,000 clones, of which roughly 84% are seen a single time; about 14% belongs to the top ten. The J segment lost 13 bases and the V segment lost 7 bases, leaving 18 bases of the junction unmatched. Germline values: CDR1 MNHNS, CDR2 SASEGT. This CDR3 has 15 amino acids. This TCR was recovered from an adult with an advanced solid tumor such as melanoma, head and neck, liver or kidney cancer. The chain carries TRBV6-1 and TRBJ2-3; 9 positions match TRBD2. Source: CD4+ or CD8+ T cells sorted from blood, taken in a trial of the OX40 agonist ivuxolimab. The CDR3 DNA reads TGTGCCAGCAACAGGGATGGAGCGGGAGGTGGCACGAAGTATTTT. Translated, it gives CASNRDGAGGGTKYF.